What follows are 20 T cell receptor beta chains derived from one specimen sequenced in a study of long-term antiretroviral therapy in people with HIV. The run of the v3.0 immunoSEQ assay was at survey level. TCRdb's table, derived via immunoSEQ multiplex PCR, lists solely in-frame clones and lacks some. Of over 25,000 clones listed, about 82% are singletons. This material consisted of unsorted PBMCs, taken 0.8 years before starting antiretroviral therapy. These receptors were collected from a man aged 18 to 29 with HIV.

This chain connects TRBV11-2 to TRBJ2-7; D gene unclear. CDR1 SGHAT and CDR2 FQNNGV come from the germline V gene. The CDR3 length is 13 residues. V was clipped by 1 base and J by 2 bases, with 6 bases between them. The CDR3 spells CASSLAAAYEQYF. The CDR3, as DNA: TGTGCCAGCAGCTTAGCTGCTGCCTACGAGCAGTACTTC.

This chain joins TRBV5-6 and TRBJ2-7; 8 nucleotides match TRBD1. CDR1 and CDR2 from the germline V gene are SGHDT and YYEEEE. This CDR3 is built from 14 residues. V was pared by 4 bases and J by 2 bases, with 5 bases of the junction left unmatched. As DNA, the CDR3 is TGTGCCAGCAGCGGTTGGACAGGGACCTACGAGCAGTACTTC. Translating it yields CASSGWTGTYEQYF.

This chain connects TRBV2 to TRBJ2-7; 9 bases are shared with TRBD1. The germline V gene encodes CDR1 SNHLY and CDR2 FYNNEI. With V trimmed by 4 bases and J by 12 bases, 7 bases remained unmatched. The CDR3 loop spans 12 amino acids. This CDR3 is CASSVSGTGPYF. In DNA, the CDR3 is TGTGCCAGCAGTGTTTCCGGGACAGGGCCGTACTTC.

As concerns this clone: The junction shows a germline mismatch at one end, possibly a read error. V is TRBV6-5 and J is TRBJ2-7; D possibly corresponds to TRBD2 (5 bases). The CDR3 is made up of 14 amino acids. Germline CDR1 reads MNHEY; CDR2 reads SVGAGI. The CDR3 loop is CASRVRVVSYEQCF. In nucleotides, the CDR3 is TGTGCCAGCAGGGTGAGGGTCGTCTCCTACGAGCAGTGCTTC.

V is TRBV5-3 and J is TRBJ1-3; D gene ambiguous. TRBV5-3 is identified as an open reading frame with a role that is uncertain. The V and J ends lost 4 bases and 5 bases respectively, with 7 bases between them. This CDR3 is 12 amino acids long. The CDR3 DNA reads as TGTGCCAGAAGCCGTGCCCGAAACACCATATATTTT. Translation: CARSRARNTIYF.

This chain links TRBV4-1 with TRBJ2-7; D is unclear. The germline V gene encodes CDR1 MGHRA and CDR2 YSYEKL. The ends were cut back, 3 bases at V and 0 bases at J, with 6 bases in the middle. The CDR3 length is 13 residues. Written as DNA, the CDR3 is TGCGCCAGCAGCCACCGAGACTCCTACGAGCAGTACTTC. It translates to CASSHRDSYEQYF.

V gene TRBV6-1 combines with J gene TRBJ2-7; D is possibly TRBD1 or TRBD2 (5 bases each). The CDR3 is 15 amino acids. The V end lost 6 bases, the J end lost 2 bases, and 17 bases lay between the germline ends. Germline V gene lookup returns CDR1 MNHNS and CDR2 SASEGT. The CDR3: CASSLTGTDTYEQYF. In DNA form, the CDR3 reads TGTGCCAGCAGCTTAACCGGGACCGACACCTACGAGCAGTACTTC.

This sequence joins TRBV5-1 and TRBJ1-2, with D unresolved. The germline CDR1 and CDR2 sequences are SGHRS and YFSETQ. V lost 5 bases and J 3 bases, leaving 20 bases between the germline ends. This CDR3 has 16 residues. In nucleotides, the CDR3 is TGCGCCAGCAGGGTCAGTTCTTCCCGACAATACTATGGCTACACCTTC. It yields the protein CASRVSSSRQYYGYTF. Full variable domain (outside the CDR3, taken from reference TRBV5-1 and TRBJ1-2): KAGVTQTPRYLIKTRGQQVTLSCSPISGHRSVSWYQQTPGQGLQFLFEYFSETQRNKGNFPGRFSGRQFSNSRSEMNVSTLELGDSALYLCASRVSSSRQYYGYTFGSGTRLTVV.

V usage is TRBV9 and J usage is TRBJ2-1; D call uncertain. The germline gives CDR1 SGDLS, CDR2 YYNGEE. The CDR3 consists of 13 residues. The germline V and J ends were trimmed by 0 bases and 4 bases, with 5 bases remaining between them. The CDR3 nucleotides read TGTGCCAGCAGCGTAGCCGGGTACAATGAGCAGTTCTTC. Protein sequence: CASSVAGYNEQFF.

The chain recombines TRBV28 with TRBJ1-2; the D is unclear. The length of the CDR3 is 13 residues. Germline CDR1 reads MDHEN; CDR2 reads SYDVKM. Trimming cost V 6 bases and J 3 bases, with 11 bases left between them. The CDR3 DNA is TGTGCCAGCAGCCCTCTCGGGGACTATGGCTACACCTTC. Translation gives CASSPLGDYGYTF.

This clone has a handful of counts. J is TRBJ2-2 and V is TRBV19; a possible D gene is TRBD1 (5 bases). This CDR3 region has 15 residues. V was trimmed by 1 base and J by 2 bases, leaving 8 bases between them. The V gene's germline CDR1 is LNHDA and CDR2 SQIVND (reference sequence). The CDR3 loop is CASSIVRVNTGELFF. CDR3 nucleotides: TGTGCCAGTAGTATAGTCAGGGTAAACACCGGGGAGCTGTTTTTT.

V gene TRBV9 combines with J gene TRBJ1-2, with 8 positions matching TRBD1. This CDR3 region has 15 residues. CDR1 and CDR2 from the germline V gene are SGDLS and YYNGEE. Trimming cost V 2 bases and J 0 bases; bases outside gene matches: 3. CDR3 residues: CASSVGTGPNYGYTF. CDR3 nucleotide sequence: TGTGCCAGCAGCGTGGGGACAGGACCTAACTATGGCTACACCTTC.

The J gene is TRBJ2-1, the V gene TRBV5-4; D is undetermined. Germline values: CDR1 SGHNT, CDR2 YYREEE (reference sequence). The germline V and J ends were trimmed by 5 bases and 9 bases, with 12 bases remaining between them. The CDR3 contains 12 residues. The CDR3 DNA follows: TGTGCCAGCAGTTCAGTGTTCGGTGAGCAGTTCTTC. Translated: CASSSVFGEQFF.

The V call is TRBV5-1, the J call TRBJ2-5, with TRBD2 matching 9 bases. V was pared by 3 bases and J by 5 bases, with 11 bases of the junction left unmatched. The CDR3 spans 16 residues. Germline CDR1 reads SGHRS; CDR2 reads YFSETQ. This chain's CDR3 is CASSSVGGGAGETQYF. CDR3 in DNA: TGCGCCAGCAGCTCTGTTGGCGGGGGGGCTGGGGAGACCCAGTACTTC.

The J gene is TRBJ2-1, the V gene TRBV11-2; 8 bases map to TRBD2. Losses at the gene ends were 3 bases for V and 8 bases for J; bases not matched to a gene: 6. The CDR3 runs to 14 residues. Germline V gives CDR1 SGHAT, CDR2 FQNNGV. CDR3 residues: CASSFYSGAYEQFF. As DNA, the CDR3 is TGTGCCAGCAGCTTTTATAGCGGGGCTTATGAGCAGTTCTTC.

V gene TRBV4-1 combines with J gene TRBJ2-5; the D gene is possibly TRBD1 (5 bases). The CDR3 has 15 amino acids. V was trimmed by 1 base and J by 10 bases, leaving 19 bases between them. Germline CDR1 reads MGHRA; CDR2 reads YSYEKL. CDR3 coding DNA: TGCGCCAGCAGCCAAGTGGGCAGGGCCCGTCTAGACCAGTACTTC. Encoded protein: CASSQVGRARLDQYF.

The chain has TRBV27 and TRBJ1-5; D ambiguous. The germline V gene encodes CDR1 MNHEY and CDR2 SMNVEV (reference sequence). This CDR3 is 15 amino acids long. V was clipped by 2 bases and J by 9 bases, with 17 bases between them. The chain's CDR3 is CASSLSPGRPGPQHF. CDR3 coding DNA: TGTGCCAGCAGTTTAAGCCCCGGCCGCCCTGGGCCCCAGCATTTT.

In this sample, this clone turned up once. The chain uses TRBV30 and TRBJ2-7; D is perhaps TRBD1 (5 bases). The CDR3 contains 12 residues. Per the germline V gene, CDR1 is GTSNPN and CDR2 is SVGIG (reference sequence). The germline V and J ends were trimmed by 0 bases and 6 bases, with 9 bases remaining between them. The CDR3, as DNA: TGTGCCTGGAGTGTGTTAGGGGCCGAGCAGTACTTC. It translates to CAWSVLGAEQYF.

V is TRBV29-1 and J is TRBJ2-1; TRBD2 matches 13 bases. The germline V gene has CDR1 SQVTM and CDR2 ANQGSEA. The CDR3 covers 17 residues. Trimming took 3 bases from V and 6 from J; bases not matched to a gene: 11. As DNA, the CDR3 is TGCAGCGTTGACCCCTATTCGACTAGCGGGAGGCTCAATGAGCAGTTCTTC. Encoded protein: CSVDPYSTSGRLNEQFF.

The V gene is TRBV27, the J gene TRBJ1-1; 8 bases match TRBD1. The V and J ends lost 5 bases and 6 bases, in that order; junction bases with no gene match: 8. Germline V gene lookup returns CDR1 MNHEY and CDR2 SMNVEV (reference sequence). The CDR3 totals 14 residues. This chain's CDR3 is CASSPDRARSEAFF. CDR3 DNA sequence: TGTGCCAGCAGTCCGGACAGGGCCCGCTCTGAAGCTTTCTTT.